This T cell receptor beta chain originates from a study of T cells after yellow fever vaccination (dated by TCRdb to between 2018 and 2021). Some background on the complete study: The SMART-Seq v4 Ultra Low Input RNA kit was used to prepare libraries from fractions with low cell numbers. Bulk TCR alpha and beta repertoires were sequenced longitudinally to track T-cell clones before and after primary and booster YFV17D yellow fever vaccination. Two healthy male donors, one aged 18 to 30 and one aged 30 to 39 years, were included in the cohort. Blood samples were taken at several timepoints before and after primary and secondary immunization, and bulk PBMC replicates and cell subsets were isolated. The study at large found these results: FACS-sorted repertoires could contain abundant contaminating clonotypes from the bulk population, so computational filtering was required. The secondary T-cell response was weaker than the primary response but faster, peaking on day 5 instead of day 15. A small share of clonotypes occurred in both CD4 and CD8 compartments, likely arising from convergent recombination. Because the study included only a couple of donors, the extent to which the findings can be generalized is limited. Most clones expanded after primary vaccination were re-detected after the booster (96% of CD4 and about nine tenths of CD8), suggesting broad memory maintenance.

Reading the label with the study, this specimen's treatment or condition is: live attenuated yellow fever vaccine strain. A standard Ficoll-Paque protocol was used to isolate PBMCs from peripheral blood. Epitope-specific CD8 T cells were sorted with a dextramer loaded with the yellow fever NS4B epitope peptide, together with anti-CD3 and anti-CD8 staining. TriZol was used to extract RNA from bulk PBMCs, from CD4 and CD8 fractions, and from dextramer-positive and dextramer-negative fractions. TCR cDNA was synthesized by 5'RACE template switching, through which a universal primer site and unique molecular identifiers were introduced. Priming of cDNA synthesis was performed from both the TCR alpha and TCR beta constant segments. Libraries were amplified in two PCR steps, with sample barcodes and sequencing adapters added in the second step. Sequencing of libraries was done on Illumina HiSeq 2500 (2x100 bp) or NovaSeq (2x150 bp). The source study handled its data this way. Demultiplexing of reads and collapsing into UMI consensus sequences were performed with MIGEC, and V(D)J alignment was carried out with MiXCR. Using edgeR on replicate PBMC samples, clonotypes were called vaccine-responding if FDR was below 0.01 and the log2 fold change was above 5 up to day 15. Each bulk clonotype was labeled CD4 or CD8 based on which sequenced repertoire, CD4 or CD8, contained the clonotype at higher abundance. A clonotype counted as NS4B-specific if enriched at least 10-fold in dextramer-positive versus dextramer-negative fractions, with CD4-biased clonotypes left out. In TCRdb, the public reads were trimmed at Q25 with fastp and aligned with MiXCR, with productive beta chains retained. Records with the same CDR3 protein are collapsed into one entry carrying the most frequent genes and DNA. The V and J calls follow TCRdb's processing rather than the paper's. This sample holds approximately 96,000 distinct CDR3 sequences; roughly 8.2% were observed only once. The ten largest clones capture over 15% of the sample.

Based on the germline V gene, the CDR1 and CDR2 sequences are SGHTA and FQGNSA. From the cysteine up to the phenylalanine, the CDR3 has a length of 15 residues. This entry keeps only the CDR3 DNA: 45 bases, framed from base 1. Trimming takes 1 base from V and 1 base from J, and the germline ends sit 10 bases apart. This clonotype was recorded many times. The sample holds no much larger clone one base away, and base qualities are not on file. The TCR sequence derives from a man between 18 and 35 years old who received the YFV17D yellow fever vaccine. Here the chain combines TRBV7-2 and TRBJ2-5; the D gene is unclear. The sample here was CD8+ T cells not binding an NS4B(214-222) dextramer, sorted from PBMCs, taken less than 16 days after the first yellow fever vaccination. The cell subset or site label on this specimen signifies: NS4B epitope dextramer-negative CD8 T cells. In nucleotides, the sequence is TGTGCCAGCAGCTTAGACGGGCATATCCAAGAGACCCAGTACTTC. This encodes CASSLDGHIQETQYF.